These T cell receptor beta chains were read from a single sample in a study of blood T cell repertoires in COVID-19. Profiling relied on immunoSEQ multiplex PCR, and the TCRdb table lists in-frame clones only, not all of them. Of 200,000 to 250,000 clones in the sample, around 81% are singletons; the top ten hold around 10%. Specimen: PBMCs or T cells enriched from blood (not recorded which). Every receptor here comes from a woman in her forties or fifties with acute COVID-19. The CDR3 runs from the conserved cysteine through the conserved F or W. The D gene is left open where the match is weak. The listing skips clone size in some rows; elsewhere it reads once, few, many or a size class.

14	TRBV19	TRBJ1-1	.	TRBD1	TGTGCCAGTAGAGAGGACAGGGCAGGCACTGAAGCTTTCTTT	CASREDRAGTEAFF
15	TRBV6-2/TRBV6-3	TRBJ2-2	.	TRBD1	TGTGCCAGCAGCCGGGACAGTCCCGACACCGGGGAGCTGTTTTTT	CASSRDSPDTGELFF
15	TRBV7-9	TRBJ1-5	.	.	TGTGCCAGCAGTCCCACCGGGACTCCGAATCAGCCCCAGCATTTT	CASSPTGTPNQPQHF
12	TRBV3-1/TRBV3-2	TRBJ1-2	.	.	TGTGCCAGCAGCCAGGGGGCGCGGGGCTACACCTTC	CASSQGARGYTF
15	TRBV18	TRBJ2-1	.	.	TGTGCCAGCTCACAGACTAGGGGATCCTACAATGAGCAGTTCTTC	CASSQTRGSYNEQFF
17	TRBV7-8	TRBJ1-5	.	.	TGTGCCAGCAGCAGCAGACCCGACTCAGGGGATCGTCAGCCCCAGCATTTT	CASSSRPDSGDRQPQHF
13	TRBV7-2	TRBJ2-7	few	.	TGTGCCAGCAGCTTAGCGTTGGGGGCCGAGCAGTACTTC	CASSLALGAEQYF
14	TRBV3-1/TRBV3-2	TRBJ1-1	.	.	TGTGCCAGCAGCCCGTACTCCGGGGGCACTGAAGCTTTCTTT	CASSPYSGGTEAFF
13	TRBV13	TRBJ1-1	once	TRBD1	TGTGCCAGCAAGGCCACAGGGGACACTGAAGCTTTCTTT	CASKATGDTEAFF
12	TRBV3-1/TRBV3-2	TRBJ1-2	.	.	TGTGCCAGCAGCCGCGGCCCCTCTGGCTACACCTTC	CASSRGPSGYTF
16	TRBV6-2/TRBV6-3	TRBJ2-5	few	TRBD2	TGTGCCAGCAGTTACCCAAGGACTAGCGGTTTAGAGACCCAGTACTTC	CASSYPRTSGLETQYF
17	TRBV3-1/TRBV3-2	TRBJ1-1	.	TRBD1	TGTGCCAGCAGCCAAGGAAGGGACAGTAGGTCGAACACTGAAGCTTTCTTT	CASSQGRDSRSNTEAFF
12	TRBV20-1	TRBJ1-2	.	.	TGCAGTGCTAGTTCACAGAACTATGGCTACACCTTC	CSASSQNYGYTF
13	TRBV28	TRBJ1-1	.	.	TGTGCCAGCAGAACCGGGACAAGCCGCTGGGCTTTCTTT	CASRTGTSRWAFF
15	TRBV29-1	TRBJ2-3	.	TRBD1	TGCAGCGGGGGGACAGGGCTCGCCACCATGGATACGCAGTATTTT	CSGGTGLATMDTQYF
11	TRBV12-3/TRBV12-4	TRBJ2-1	.	.	TGTGCCAGCAGTTGGGGCGATGAGCAGTTCTTC	CASSWGDEQFF
13	TRBV12-3/TRBV12-4	TRBJ1-5	few	.	TGTGCCACCAATGGTGGGGGGAATCAGCCCCAGCATTTT	CATNGGGNQPQHF
13	TRBV5-4	TRBJ2-5	.	.	TGTGCCAGCAGCCTGAACTCAAAAGAGACCCAGTACTTC	CASSLNSKETQYF
16	TRBV4-1	TRBJ2-1	.	TRBD1	TGCGCCAGCAGCCAAGATTCAGGGGGCGACTACAATGAGCAGTTCTTC	CASSQDSGGDYNEQFF
14	TRBV11-2	TRBJ2-1	.	.	TGTGCCGAGGGCCATCGGCTAGCTGACAATGAGCAGTTCTTC	CAEGHRLADNEQFF
13	TRBV2	TRBJ2-7	.	.	TGTGCCAGCAGTGAGAGGGTGAAGGACGAGCAGTACTTC	CASSERVKDEQYF
16	TRBV5-4	TRBJ2-2	.	.	TGTGCCAGCAGCTTGGTTGGGGGGGCAAACACCGGGGAGCTGTTTTTT	CASSLVGGANTGELFF
13	TRBV6-5	TRBJ2-1	.	TRBD1	TGTGCCAGCTCCTTCGAGGGGGCTAGTGAGCAGTTCTTC	CASSFEGASEQFF
17	TRBV19	TRBJ2-7	once	TRBD2	TGTGCCAGTAGTACCAGGACTAGCGGGAAGGGTATGGGCGAGCAGTACTTC	CASSTRTSGKGMGEQYF
15	TRBV6-2/TRBV6-3	TRBJ2-7	.	TRBD1	TGTGCCAGCAGTTTTCGCGGGACAGGATCCTACGAGCAGTACTTC	CASSFRGTGSYEQYF
13	TRBV28	TRBJ1-4	few	.	TGTGCCAGCAGTTTACCTGCGCGTGAAAAACTGTTTTTT	CASSLPAREKLFF
13	TRBV2	TRBJ2-5	.	.	TGTGCCAGCAGGGGGGCTTTGGCTGAGACCCAGTACTTC	CASRGALAETQYF
15	TRBV28	TRBJ2-5	.	.	TGTGCCAGCAGTTCCCCGCGACAGACCCAAGAGACCCAGTACTTC	CASSSPRQTQETQYF
19	TRBV4-3	TRBJ2-3	few	TRBD2	TGCGCCAGCAGCCCAAAGGGCGCACCGGGACTAGCGGTGACAGATACGCAGTATTTT	CASSPKGAPGLAVTDTQYF
18	TRBV12-5	TRBJ1-2	.	TRBD1	TGTGCTAGTGCCCCCGAAAGAATCGGGACAGGAACTAACTATGGCTACACCTTC	CASAPERIGTGTNYGYTF
14	TRBV28	TRBJ1-1	.	.	TGTGCCAGCAGCCTGGGGACTATGAACACTGAAGCTTTCTTT	CASSLGTMNTEAFF
15	TRBV6-2/TRBV6-3	TRBJ2-3	.	.	TGTGCCAGCAGCCTATTAGGGGGGGCTTTGGATACGCAGTATTTT	CASSLLGGALDTQYF
13	TRBV30	TRBJ1-1	.	.	TGTGCCTGGAGTGTCCAGGGGAACACTGAAGCTTTCTTT	CAWSVQGNTEAFF
16	TRBV14	TRBJ2-1	.	.	TGTGCCAGCAGCCGCGTGGCGGGGAGCTCCTACAATGAGCAGTTCTTC	CASSRVAGSSYNEQFF
15	TRBV19	TRBJ1-6	once	.	TGTGCCAGTAGCAAAGGGAGTGATTATAATTCACCCCTCCACTTT	CASSKGSDYNSPLHF
15	TRBV7-9	TRBJ1-6	.	.	TGTGCCAGCACCCTAGGGCAGGGTGAAAAGTCACCCCTCCACTTT	CASTLGQGEKSPLHF
14	TRBV6-5	TRBJ2-5	.	.	TGTGCCAGCATTGGACAGACGCTTCAAGAGACCCAGTACTTC	CASIGQTLQETQYF
14	TRBV5-1	TRBJ2-5	.	.	TGCGCCAGCAGCAAGGACTCATCCCAAGAGACCCAGTACTTC	CASSKDSSQETQYF
16	TRBV7-2	TRBJ2-7	.	.	TGTGCCAGCAGCTCCCCTACCCAGCGCCACTCCTACGAGCAGTACTTC	CASSSPTQRHSYEQYF
18	TRBV27	TRBJ2-6	.	TRBD1	TGTGCCAGCACCGCCGGGACAGGGAATCTCTCTGGGGCCAACGTCCTGACTTTC	CASTAGTGNLSGANVLTF
16	TRBV10-3	TRBJ2-7	once	.	TGTGCCATCAGCTCCCCGGACAGAAAGAGCTCCTACGAGCAGTACTTC	CAISSPDRKSSYEQYF
14	TRBV3-1/TRBV3-2	TRBJ2-2	.	.	TGTGCCAGCAGCCAACGAGGTATCACCGGGGAGCTGTTTTTT	CASSQRGITGELFF
14	TRBV2	TRBJ1-5	.	.	TGTGCCAGCAGTACAGGGTTGGGCAATCAGCCCCAGCATTTT	CASSTGLGNQPQHF
14	TRBV18	TRBJ2-7	.	.	TGTGCCAGCTCACCTTCAACAGGGATCGGCGAGCAGTACTTC	CASSPSTGIGEQYF
15	TRBV18	TRBJ2-7	.	TRBD2	TGTGCCAGCTCAACCGGACTAGCGGGAGGCTACGAGCAGTACTTC	CASSTGLAGGYEQYF
15	TRBV4-1	TRBJ1-2	once	TRBD1	TGCGCCAGCAGCCCCGGGACAGGGCTAAACTATGGCTACACCTTC	CASSPGTGLNYGYTF
16	TRBV10-2	TRBJ2-7	.	TRBD1	TGCGCCAGCAGGGGGGACAGGGGGCCCCGCACCTACGAGCAGTACTTC	CASRGDRGPRTYEQYF
12	TRBV5-1	TRBJ2-5	.	TRBD1	TGCGCCAGTAACAGGGGCCAAGAGACCCAGTACTTC	CASNRGQETQYF
14	TRBV27	TRBJ2-2	.	TRBD2	TGTGCCAGCAGGGCTAGCGGGAGCACCGGGGAGCTGTTTTTT	CASRASGSTGELFF
12	TRBV11-2	TRBJ1-6	.	.	TGTGCCAGCAGCTGGGAGAATTCACCCCTCCACTTT	CASSWENSPLHF
18	TRBV6-2/TRBV6-3	TRBJ1-5	.	.	TGTGCCAGCAGTTACTCGACAGCTATCTTGAGGAGCAATCAGCCCCAGCATTTT	CASSYSTAILRSNQPQHF
16	TRBV7-2	TRBJ1-6	.	.	TGTGCCAGCAGCTTTGGAACAGATTTCTATAATTCACCCCTCCACTTT	CASSFGTDFYNSPLHF
16	TRBV4-3	TRBJ1-6	.	.	TGCGCCAGCAGCCAAGATGAGGGAGACTGGGATTCACCCCTCCACTTT	CASSQDEGDWDSPLHF